These 14 T cell receptor beta chains were sequenced from one sample in a study of T cell responses to AZD1222 COVID-19 vaccine. Profiling relied on immunoSEQ multiplex PCR, and the TCRdb table lists in-frame clones only, not all of them. This table holds roughly 140,000 clones, more than 85% found once. Source: peripheral blood, taken on day 0 of AZD1222 vaccination. Every receptor here comes from an adult in good health.

The V and J genes are TRBV18 and TRBJ1-1, with 9 positions matching TRBD1. The CDR3 is 13 residues long. V shed 6 bases, J shed 12 bases, and the junction held 11 bases outside the gene matches. CDR1 and CDR2 (germline): KGHSH, LQKENI. CDR3 amino acids: CASSRGQGIETFF. CDR3 DNA sequence: TGTGCCAGCTCCCGTGGACAGGGGATTGAGACTTTCTTT.

The table lists this clone with a few counts. The rearrangement links TRBV29-1 to TRBJ1-4, with 9 bases lining up with TRBD1. Germline CDR1 SQVTM, CDR2 ANQGSEA. This CDR3 has 17 residues. Trimming removed 5 bases from V and 0 bases from J; junction bases left unmatched: 10. CDR3: CSVRDRDPFPTNEKLFF. The CDR3 region has the DNA TGCAGCGTTCGGGACAGGGACCCCTTTCCAACTAATGAAAAACTGTTTTTT.

The chain carries TRBV5-1 and TRBJ2-5; no definite D call. The germline V and J ends were trimmed by 4 bases and 8 bases, with 12 bases remaining between them. Germline values: CDR1 SGHRS, CDR2 YFSETQ. There are 12 residues in the CDR3. The CDR3 DNA reads as TGCGCCAGCAGCCCGCAGGATAGTACCCAGTACTTC. As protein: CASSPQDSTQYF.

This clone was observed once. This rearrangement joins TRBV5-1 to TRBJ1-5, with D unresolved. Germline V CDR1 and CDR2: SGHRS, YFSETQ. Trimming cost V 2 bases and J 2 bases, with 11 bases left between them. This CDR3 has 15 residues. The CDR3 loop reads CASSLSFGGNQPQHF. CDR3 DNA: TGCGCCAGCAGCTTATCCTTCGGGGGCAATCAGCCCCAGCATTTT.

The J gene is TRBJ2-7, the V gene TRBV2, with 7 bases matching TRBD1. V was clipped by 8 bases and J by 0 bases; unmatched bases: 7. Germline CDR1 and CDR2: SNHLY and FYNNEI. The length of the CDR3 is 14 residues. The CDR3 sequence: CASQLQGSSYEQYF. Here the CDR3 DNA reads TGTGCCAGCCAATTACAGGGGAGCTCCTACGAGCAGTACTTC.

This rearrangement joins TRBV29-1 to TRBJ2-3, with TRBD2 identical over 10 bases. Germline CDR1 is SQVTM and CDR2 is ANQGSEA. This CDR3 is built from 16 residues. Trimming took 1 base from V and 4 from J; bases not matched to a gene: 8. The CDR3 sequence is CSVEGGPSGSPDTQYF. In DNA form, the CDR3 reads TGCAGCGTTGAAGGTGGTCCTAGCGGGAGTCCAGATACGCAGTATTTT.

The chain is built from TRBV18 and TRBJ2-3; the D gene could be TRBD1 or TRBD2 (6 bases each). V gave up 4 bases and J gave up 5 bases, with 16 bases separating them. This CDR3 comprises 15 residues. The V gene's germline CDR1 is KGHSH and CDR2 LQKENI. CDR3 residues: CASSQPGGPGDTQYF. The CDR3 nucleotides read TGTGCCAGCTCACAACCTGGGGGGCCAGGAGATACGCAGTATTTT.

The chain couples TRBV7-3 to TRBJ2-2, with D hard to call. Germline V CDR1 and CDR2: SGHTA, FQGTGA. Trimming cost V 2 bases and J 0 bases, with 10 bases left between them. The CDR3 is 16 residues long. CDR3 loop: CASSLLGGANTGELFF. Here the CDR3 DNA reads TGTGCCAGCAGCTTATTGGGCGGCGCGAACACCGGGGAGCTGTTTTTT.

V and J are TRBV6-5 and TRBJ1-1; D gene ambiguous. The CDR3 is made up of 13 amino acids. In germline, CDR1 is MNHEY, CDR2 SVGAGI. The V end was cut by 2 bases, the J end by 4 bases, with 8 bases between. The CDR3 here is CASSYLRGTEAFF. In DNA form, the CDR3 reads TGTGCCAGCAGTTACCTGCGAGGCACTGAAGCTTTCTTT.

V gene TRBV11-2 combines with J gene TRBJ1-5; D not resolved. This CDR3 spans 15 amino acids. The germline gives CDR1 SGHAT, CDR2 FQNNGV. The V and J ends lost 0 bases and 7 bases respectively, with 13 bases between them. CDR3 residues: CASSLDTRVGQPQHF. CDR3 nucleotides: TGTGCCAGCAGCTTAGATACTAGGGTAGGGCAGCCCCAGCATTTT.

The rearrangement joins TRBV9 to TRBJ2-1; possibly TRBD2 for D (5 bases). The CDR3 spans 13 residues. CDR1 and CDR2 (germline): SGDLS, YYNGEE. V was cut by 0 bases and J by 10 bases, with 11 bases left in between. CDR3 sequence: CASSVELTTEQFF. Written as DNA, the CDR3 is TGTGCCAGCAGCGTAGAACTGACTACAGAGCAGTTCTTC.

Only one count was recorded for this clone. This chain connects TRBV9 to TRBJ2-1; TRBD2 might be the D (7 bases). V was cut by 1 base and J by 1 base, with 12 bases left in between. From germline, CDR1 is SGDLS and CDR2 YYNGEE. The CDR3 sequence is 16 residues long. The CDR3 region has the DNA TGTGCCAGCAGCGTATCCGGGGGGCCGTCCTACAATGAGCAGTTCTTC. This sequence encodes CASSVSGGPSYNEQFF.

The CDR3 region has the DNA TGTGCCAGCAGGTCGGACACTGAAGCTTTCTTT. Its protein product is CASRSDTEAFF. The chain links TRBV6-6 to TRBJ1-1, with no clear D. Germline-derived CDR1 and CDR2 are MNHNY and SVGAGI (reference sequence). There are 11 residues in the CDR3. V was pared by 6 bases and J by 3 bases, with 5 bases between.

The chain recombines TRBV29-1 with TRBJ2-1; the D is unclear. The CDR3 consists of 12 residues. The V end was cut by 7 bases, the J end by 1 base, with 8 bases between. CDR1 SQVTM and CDR2 ANQGSEA come from the germline V gene. The CDR3 reads CSGQQSYNEQFF. The DNA for the CDR3 is TGCAGCGGTCAACAGTCCTACAATGAGCAGTTCTTC.